This T cell receptor beta chain was observed in a study of cytomegalovirus exposure and HLA in healthy donors. Broader study findings: More clonal expansion characterized HLA-associated TCR beta chains than equally common others in a later analysis. The study put under 200 TCR beta chains on its list as cytomegalovirus-associated. With high specificity and sensitivity, the classifier reportedly diagnosed cytomegalovirus status.

Vbeta (60) and Jbeta (13) primers were used in the PCR. TCRdb's table, derived via immunoSEQ multiplex PCR, lists solely in-frame clones and lacks some. The sample holds roughly 200,000 clones, around three quarters seen once. As to this clone: Its antigen is as yet unknown.

The length of the CDR3 is 12 residues. Germline lookup yields CDR1 SQVTM and CDR2 ANQGSEA. Trimming took 4 bases from V and 2 from J, leaving 8 bases between them. Sequenced: PBMCs. This receptor was taken from a woman between 40 and 50 years old in good health and CMV-seronegative. V gene TRBV29-1 combines with J gene TRBJ1-1, with a possible D match to TRBD1 (5 bases). CDR3 loop: CSVAGGNTEAFF. The CDR3 DNA follows: TGCAGCGTTGCCGGGGGTAACACTGAAGCTTTCTTT. Looking up the rest from reference TRBV29-1 and TRBJ1-1 gives the full variable domain: SAVISQKPSRDICQRGTSLTIQCQVDSQVTMMFWYRQQPGQSLTLIATANQGSEATYESGFVIDKFPISRPNLTFSTLTVSNMSPEDSSIYLCSVAGGNTEAFFGQGTRLTVV.